These 13 T cell receptor beta chains came from one sample sequenced in a study of shared T cell receptors in the human thymus. Assay used: immunoSEQ multiplex PCR; TCRdb lists only in-frame clones, some missing. The table lists about 660,000 clones, around 87% of them singletons. This sample also appeared in a second study, on human thymus T cells.

Specimen: thymocytes. These receptors all come from a boy under two years old with a congenital heart defect.

The V and J genes are TRBV6-4 and TRBJ2-2, with 15 bases aligning to TRBD2. J lost 4 bases, V lost 4 bases, and 4 bases had no gene match. The CDR3 has 17 amino acids. CDR1 and CDR2 (germline): MRHNA, SNTAGT. The CDR3 DNA reads TGTGCCAGCAGTGCCTCGGGACTAGCGGGAGGCACCGGGGAGCTGTTTTTT. Encoded protein: CASSASGLAGGTGELFF.

A few counts support this clone. The chain recombines TRBV6-6 with TRBJ1-5; D call uncertain. CDR1 is MNHNY and CDR2 is SVGAGI in the germline V gene (reference sequence). This CDR3 contains 15 residues. V gave up 6 bases and J gave up 5 bases, with 17 bases separating them. This CDR3 reads CASRPVLSGHQPQHF. CDR3 in DNA: TGTGCCAGCAGACCCGTCCTCAGCGGGCATCAGCCCCAGCATTTT.

The chain recombines TRBV4-3 with TRBJ2-3; 11 bases agree with TRBD2. V shed 2 bases, J shed 6 bases, and the junction held 19 bases outside the gene matches. CDR1 and CDR2 from the germline V gene are LGHNA and YSLEER. The CDR3 runs 20 residues. The CDR3 nucleotides are TGCGCCAGCAGCCAAAGAGCCCCCACTAGCGGGAGCAGCGTGGCGGATACGCAGTATTTT. Amino acid sequence: CASSQRAPTSGSSVADTQYF.

The chain combines TRBV1 with TRBJ2-5; TRBD1 was called by the table and not checked on the DNA. TRBV1 is termed a pseudogene. The CDR3 length is 14 residues. CDR3 sequence: CTSSQEGTKETQYF. The CDR3, as DNA: TGCACCAGCAGCCAAGAGGGCACAAAAGAGACCCAGTACTTC.

The gene calls are TRBV7-6 and TRBJ2-7; TRBD2 matches at 11 bases. V shed 5 bases and J 3 bases; nucleotides not matched to a gene: 12. This CDR3 contains 17 residues. Germline loops: CDR1 SGHVS, CDR2 FNYEAQ. CDR3 nucleotides: TGTGCCAGCAGCCAAGAAGGACTAGCGGGTTCCTTCTACGAGCAGTACTTC. As protein: CASSQEGLAGSFYEQYF.

This chain links TRBV5-1 with TRBJ2-7; D not certain. CDR1 and CDR2 from the germline V gene are SGHRS and YFSETQ. The length of the CDR3 is 14 residues. V was pared by 4 bases and J by 9 bases, with 20 bases between. CDR3 sequence (DNA): TGCGCCAGCAGCCCCTACAGCCAGAGCCTGGGGCAGTACTTC. Its protein is CASSPYSQSLGQYF.

This clone appeared a single time. This sequence joins TRBV27 and TRBJ1-2; 9 positions agree with TRBD1. This CDR3 comprises 14 residues. Germline V gives CDR1 MNHEY, CDR2 SMNVEV (reference sequence). Trimming took 0 bases from V and 6 from J; bases not matched to a gene: 2. The CDR3: CASSLSGQGNGYTF. CDR3 sequence (DNA): TGTGCCAGCAGTTTATCGGGACAGGGCAATGGCTACACCTTC.

The chain combines TRBV11-3 with TRBJ1-1; no reliable D call. Between the trimmed V and J ends, which lost 4 bases and 0 bases, there was a span of 12 bases. Per germline, CDR1 SGHNT and CDR2 YENEEA. The CDR3 sequence is 15 residues long. CDR3 amino acids: CASSSSGHMNTEAFF. The CDR3 region has the DNA TGTGCCAGCAGCTCCTCGGGTCACATGAACACTGAAGCTTTCTTT.

The chain has TRBV5-6 and TRBJ2-1; 10 positions match TRBD1. After removal of 4 bases from V and 8 bases from J, the junction contained 15 bases not matched to a gene. The CDR3 sequence is 17 residues long. Germline CDR1 reads SGHDT; CDR2 reads YYEEEE. The CDR3 loop is CASSPPNDRGREDEQFF. The CDR3 coding sequence is TGTGCCAGCAGCCCCCCAAACGACAGGGGGCGCGAAGATGAGCAGTTCTTC.

The rearrangement links TRBV2 to TRBJ2-2; 8 bases line up with TRBD2. The CDR3 is 14 amino acids. The V gene's germline CDR1 is SNHLY and CDR2 FYNNEI. With 7 bases clipped from V and 1 base from J, the junction kept 2 bases outside the gene matches. This CDR3 is CASKREMNTGELFF. The CDR3 DNA reads TGTGCCAGCAAGCGGGAGATGAACACCGGGGAGCTGTTTTTT. The whole variable domain, filled in from reference TRBV2 and TRBJ2-2, reads EPEVTQTPSHQVTQMGQEVILRCVPISNHLYFYWYRQILGQKVEFLVSFYNNEISEKSEIFDDQFSVERPDGSNFTLKIRSTKLEDSAMYFCASKREMNTGELFFGEGSRLTVL.

The J gene is TRBJ2-7, the V gene TRBV20-1; no firm D call. Germline V gene sequence: CDR1 DFQATT, CDR2 SNEGSKA (reference sequence). V lost 4 bases to trimming and J lost 6 bases, with 10 bases between them. The CDR3 spans 11 residues. As DNA, the CDR3 is TGCAGTGCTATCTCCCTTTCCGAGCAGTACTTC. It codes for CSAISLSEQYF.

V and J are TRBV14 and TRBJ2-1, with D tentatively TRBD1 (6 bases). This CDR3 has 16 amino acids. Deletions cut 4 bases from V and 5 bases from J, with 18 bases between. Per germline, CDR1 SGHDN and CDR2 FVKESK. CDR3 nucleotide sequence: TGTGCCAGCAGCCCGCGGACAGTCATCGATAACAATGAGCAGTTCTTC. It specifies CASSPRTVIDNNEQFF. Supplemented by reference TRBV14 and TRBJ2-1, the full variable domain reads EAGVTQFPSHSVIEKGQTVTLRCDPISGHDNLYWYRRVMGKEIKFLLHFVKESKQDESGMPNNRFLAERTGGTYSTLKVQPAELEDSGVYFCASSPRTVIDNNEQFFGPGTRLTVL.

V is TRBV30 and J is TRBJ2-7; TRBD2 aligns across 12 bases. Germline loops: CDR1 GTSNPN, CDR2 SVGIG (reference sequence). This CDR3 region has 14 residues. Germline trimming cut 3 bases from V and 5 bases from J; bases unmatched to any gene: 5. The CDR3 protein is CAWRLAGGSHEQYF. The CDR3 DNA sequence: TGTGCCTGGAGGCTAGCGGGAGGGTCACACGAGCAGTACTTC.